This record concerns one T cell receptor (beta chain) sequence. When the RNA was reverse transcribed, random hexamers were used with an input of roughly 0.45 to 1 ug. TCRdb reanalysed the immunoSEQ multiplex PCR reads using MiXCR and keeps one entry per CDR3 protein. The data hold roughly 120,000 distinct CDR3 sequences, with around 96% observed a single time. The data belong to a study of CD8 T cells in Susac syndrome. The ends were cut back, 8 bases at V and 8 bases at J, with 13 bases in the middle. CDR1 and CDR2 from the germline V gene are SNHLY and FYNNEI. The CDR3 totals 12 residues. Material for sequencing was CD4+ T cells from PBMCs. The chain has TRBV2 and TRBJ2-1; D is ambiguous. The clonotype originates from a human donor in good health. CDR3 sequence reads: CASFDPFDEQFF. In nucleotides, the CDR3 is TGTGCCAGCTTCGACCCCTTTGATGAGCAGTTCTTC.